These 21 T cell receptor beta chains were sequenced from one sample in a study of yellow fever vaccine responses in identical twins. TCRdb re-called the RT-PCR reads through MiXCR, storing one row per CDR3 protein. The profile covers some 20,000 distinct CDR3 sequences, with around 77% appearing a single time and 4% to 5.5% taken by the ten largest. The starting material was T cells from blood (PBMCs), unsorted or a sorted subset (not recorded which), obtained before or after yellow fever vaccination (not recorded which). The receptors stem from a woman aged 18-29 years who received the yellow fever vaccine.

This clonotype has a single count. The genes are TRBV28 and TRBJ2-7; 9 positions agree with TRBD1. J lost 8 bases, V lost 2 bases, and 4 bases had no gene match. The CDR3 has 13 residues. In germline, CDR1 is MDHEN, CDR2 SYDVKM. The CDR3 DNA is TGTGCCAGCAGTTTACCGGACAGGGGCCAGCAGTACTTC. Translating it yields CASSLPDRGQQYF. The full variable domain, in which reference TRBV28 and TRBJ2-7 provide the parts outside the CDR3, is DVKVTQSSRYLVKRTGEKVFLECVQDMDHENMFWYRQDPGLGLRLIYFSYDVKMKEKGDIPEGYSVSREKKERFSLILESASTNQTSMYLCASSLPDRGQQYFGPGTRLTVT.

This chain uses TRBV7-7 with TRBJ2-1; no firm D call. The CDR3 runs to 15 residues. The germline V gene has CDR1 SSHAT and CDR2 FNYEAQ (reference sequence). Trimming stripped 5 bases from V and 0 bases from J, with 11 bases between. The CDR3 region is CASSLGPDSYNEQFF. The DNA for the CDR3 is TGTGCCAGCAGCCTCGGGCCGGACTCCTACAATGAGCAGTTCTTC. The entire variable domain, with the rest obtained from reference TRBV7-7 and TRBJ2-1, is as follows: GAGVSQSPRYKVTKRGQDVTLRCDPISSHATLYWYQQALGQGPEFLTYFNYEAQPDKSGLPSDRFSAERPEGSISTLTIQRTEQRDSAMYRCASSLGPDSYNEQFFGPGTRLTVL.

V is TRBV7-2 and J is TRBJ2-1; D possibly corresponds to TRBD1 (6 bases). Per germline, CDR1 SGHTA and CDR2 FQGNSA. CDR3 size: 13 residues. Trimming removed 0 bases at V and 7 bases at J, with 7 bases between. The CDR3 DNA reads TGTGCCAGCAGCTTAGCGACAGGTAATGAGCAGTTCTTC. It encodes CASSLATGNEQFF.

The genes are TRBV11-1 and TRBJ2-2; no reliable D call. Trimming removed 0 bases from V and 7 bases from J, with 12 bases in between. The length of the CDR3 is 15 residues. Germline V CDR1 and CDR2: SGHAT, FQDESV (reference sequence). CDR3 nucleotide sequence: TGTGCCAGCAGCTTAGCGACTGGGTCTGGCGGGGAGCTGTTTTTT. This sequence encodes CASSLATGSGGELFF.

In its sample, this clonotype was seen a few times. The J gene is TRBJ2-1, the V gene TRBV7-9; the match to TRBD2 covers 9 bases. Germline V CDR1 and CDR2: SEHNR, FQNEAQ (reference sequence). Germline trimming cut 3 bases from V and 13 bases from J; bases unmatched to any gene: 1. The length of the CDR3 is 11 residues. The CDR3 loop reads CASSFGTSQFF. The CDR3 DNA reads as TGTGCCAGCAGCTTCGGGACTAGCCAGTTCTTC.

The rearrangement links TRBV29-1 to TRBJ1-1, with D perhaps matching TRBD1 (5 bases). Trimming left V 6 bases short and J 4 bases short, with 9 bases between. There are 11 residues in the CDR3. Germline lookup yields CDR1 SQVTM and CDR2 ANQGSEA. The CDR3 nucleotides are TGCAGCGTCGCAGGGACCACTGAAGCTTTCTTT. Residues: CSVAGTTEAFF.

The CDR3 nucleotides are TGCAGCGTCTCTGATGGGTTCCTCGGCAATCAGCCCCAGCATTTT. This translates into CSVSDGFLGNQPQHF. The chain links TRBV29-1 to TRBJ1-5; D gene unclear. Germline V gives CDR1 SQVTM, CDR2 ANQGSEA. V dropped 6 bases and J dropped 2 bases, with 17 bases sitting between them. The CDR3 extends over 15 amino acids.

The rearrangement joins TRBV18 to TRBJ1-2; no definite D call. The CDR3 is 14 residues long. CDR1 and CDR2 from the germline V gene are KGHSH and LQKENI. Deletions cut 6 bases from V and 3 bases from J, with 14 bases between. CDR3 sequence reads: CASSPPVVDYGYTF. The DNA for the CDR3 is TGTGCCAGCTCCCCTCCGGTAGTTGACTATGGCTACACCTTC.

This sequence joins TRBV12-3 or TRBV12-4 and TRBJ2-6; D gene ambiguous. This CDR3 is built from 15 residues. Trimming took 1 base from V and 2 from J, leaving 6 bases between them. The DNA of the CDR3 is TGTGCCAGCAGTTTAGGTATGACTGGGGCCAACGTCCTGACTTTC. Protein sequence: CASSLGMTGANVLTF.

This clonotype was detected a few times. The V call is TRBV7-8, the J call TRBJ1-6; D not resolved. Germline V gene lookup returns CDR1 SGHVS and CDR2 FQNEAQ. V lost 0 bases and J lost 5, with 5 bases in between. The CDR3 is 14 residues long. The CDR3 sequence is CASSLATNNSPLHF. The CDR3, as DNA: TGTGCCAGCAGCTTAGCTACCAATAATTCACCCCTCCACTTT.

The chain carries TRBV6-1 and TRBJ1-6, with 7 positions matching TRBD1. Germline assignment: CDR1 MNHNS and CDR2 SASEGT. This CDR3 is 15 amino acids long. With V trimmed by 4 bases and J by 9 bases, 9 bases remained unmatched. CDR3 protein: CASSAIQGSSSPLHF. In DNA form, the CDR3 reads TGTGCCAGCAGTGCCATACAGGGGTCTAGTTCACCCCTCCACTTT.

This chain connects TRBV7-6 to TRBJ2-1; D not resolved. Trimming removed 3 bases from V and 9 bases from J, with 6 bases in between. The CDR3 length is 11 residues. Germline CDR1 and CDR2: SGHVS and FNYEAQ. CDR3 sequence (DNA): TGTGCCAGCAGCTTTGGAGTTGAGCAGTTCTTC. As protein: CASSFGVEQFF.

Points on this clonotype: Compared with germline, one end of the junction differs, possibly owing to a read error. The V call is TRBV23-1, the J call TRBJ1-5, with D possibly TRBD1 on 6 matching bases. TRBV23-1 is filed as an ORF, its function uncertain. CDR3 length equals 17 residues. CDR3 loop: CASNQEGETYSNQPQHF. CDR3 bases: TGCGCCAGCAATCAAGAGGGGGAGACTTATAGCAATCAGCCCCAGCATTTT.

The genes are TRBV5-4 and TRBJ2-3, with 10 bases matching TRBD2. CDR1 and CDR2 from the germline V gene are SGHNT and YYREEE (reference sequence). The CDR3 has 13 residues. The V gene end was trimmed by 3 bases and the J gene end by 14 bases; junction bases not matched to a gene: 9. For the CDR3, the DNA is TGTGCCAGCAGCTGGGCCCCGGGACTAGCGCCGTATTTT. Amino acid sequence: CASSWAPGLAPYF.

The V gene is TRBV2, the J gene TRBJ2-3; TRBD2 matches 8 bases. With V trimmed by 8 bases and J by 2 bases, 6 bases remained unmatched. Germline values: CDR1 SNHLY, CDR2 FYNNEI. The CDR3 has 14 amino acids. The CDR3 nucleotides read TGTGCCAGCGGTAGCGGGATTCTCACAGATACGCAGTATTTT. Protein sequence: CASGSGILTDTQYF. The entire variable domain, with the rest obtained from reference TRBV2 and TRBJ2-3, is as follows: EPEVTQTPSHQVTQMGQEVILRCVPISNHLYFYWYRQILGQKVEFLVSFYNNEISEKSEIFDDQFSVERPDGSNFTLKIRSTKLEDSAMYFCASGSGILTDTQYFGPGTRLTVL.

V gene TRBV2 combines with J gene TRBJ1-5; D ambiguous. Germline V CDR1 and CDR2: SNHLY, FYNNEI. V was shortened by 3 bases and J by 6 bases, with 12 bases between the two germline ends. CDR3 length: 14 amino acids. The CDR3, as DNA: TGTGCCAGCAGTGAGCAGTTCCAAGGTCAGCCCCAGCATTTT. Translating it yields CASSEQFQGQPQHF.

This clonotype was seen only once. The CDR3 loop is CASLGQVSGYTF. The CDR3 bases are TGTGCCAGCCTTGGACAGGTCTCTGGCTACACCTTC. The V and J genes are TRBV27 and TRBJ1-2; 7 bases agree with TRBD1. The CDR3 is 12 residues long. Germline loops: CDR1 MNHEY, CDR2 SMNVEV (reference sequence). With V trimmed by 8 bases and J by 7 bases, 7 bases remained unmatched.

The genes are TRBV29-1 and TRBJ1-1, with 7 bases fitting TRBD1. The CDR3 runs 13 residues. Germline CDR1 is SQVTM and CDR2 is ANQGSEA. The junction had 6 bases not matched to a gene; V was cut back by 4 bases and J by 4 bases. The CDR3 reads CSVATGRGTEAFF. The CDR3 DNA follows: TGCAGCGTTGCGACAGGGAGGGGCACTGAAGCTTTCTTT. Drawing the rest from reference TRBV29-1 and TRBJ1-1, the complete variable domain is SAVISQKPSRDICQRGTSLTIQCQVDSQVTMMFWYRQQPGQSLTLIATANQGSEATYESGFVIDKFPISRPNLTFSTLTVSNMSPEDSSIYLCSVATGRGTEAFFGQGTRLTVV.

The genes are TRBV2 and TRBJ2-1; the D is unclear. Germline V lookup: CDR1 SNHLY, CDR2 FYNNEI. CDR3 length equals 13 residues. Between the trimmed V and J ends, which lost 2 bases and 7 bases, there was a span of 9 bases. CDR3 sequence reads: CASSESLGNEQFF. DNA for the CDR3: TGTGCCAGCAGTGAATCGCTGGGGAATGAGCAGTTCTTC.

The J gene is TRBJ2-1, the V gene TRBV13, with a weak D call TRBD2 (6 bases). Trimming removed 5 bases at V and 10 bases at J, with 18 bases between. The germline V gene has CDR1 PRHDT and CDR2 FYEKMQ (reference sequence). The CDR3 is made up of 14 amino acids. In DNA, the CDR3 is TGTGCCAGCAGCGACGAGGAGGGCCCCGTCGAGCAGTTCTTC. Protein product: CASSDEEGPVEQFF.

V usage is TRBV19 and J usage is TRBJ1-1; no clear D gene. Trimming removed 7 bases at V and 3 bases at J, with 9 bases between. There are 12 residues in the CDR3. Germline V gene lookup returns CDR1 LNHDA and CDR2 SQIVND (reference sequence). CDR3 protein: CASTDQYTEAFF. Written as DNA, the CDR3 is TGTGCCAGTACCGACCAATACACTGAAGCTTTCTTT. The variable domain in full, with the rest retrieved from reference TRBV19 and TRBJ1-1, is DGGITQSPKYLFRKEGQNVTLSCEQNLNHDAMYWYRQDPGQGLRLIYYSQIVNDFQKGDIAEGYSVSREKKESFPLTVTSAQKNPTAFYLCASTDQYTEAFFGQGTRLTVV.